This TCR beta chain was recorded in a study of blood T cell repertoires in COVID-19. At the level of the study: COVID-19 samples, acute and convalescent, were from the United States, Italy and Spain. T cells, B-cell-depleted T cells, or PBMCs provided the cDNA or gDNA that served as material.

Original analysis: Scientists estimated how many nucleated cells there were by amplifying reference gene primers. This table comes from immunoSEQ multiplex PCR, and its TCRdb copy is limited to in-frame clones, with some not included. The V and J calls and clone size come from that table; D and trimming were worked out from the DNA. This table has about 110,000 clones, less than 75% appearing once. CDR3 length: 13 amino acids. Trimming cost V 4 bases and J 4 bases, with 10 bases left between them. Germline CDR1 reads SGHDN; CDR2 reads FVKESK. The chain employs TRBV14 and TRBJ2-5; D may be TRBD1 (5 bases). Sequencing was done on a sample of peripheral blood. The TCR was taken from a woman in her forties with acute or convalescent COVID-19. CDR3 nucleotide sequence: TGTGCCAGCAGCCGAGGCCAGGGAGAGACCCAGTACTTC. It codes for CASSRGQGETQYF.